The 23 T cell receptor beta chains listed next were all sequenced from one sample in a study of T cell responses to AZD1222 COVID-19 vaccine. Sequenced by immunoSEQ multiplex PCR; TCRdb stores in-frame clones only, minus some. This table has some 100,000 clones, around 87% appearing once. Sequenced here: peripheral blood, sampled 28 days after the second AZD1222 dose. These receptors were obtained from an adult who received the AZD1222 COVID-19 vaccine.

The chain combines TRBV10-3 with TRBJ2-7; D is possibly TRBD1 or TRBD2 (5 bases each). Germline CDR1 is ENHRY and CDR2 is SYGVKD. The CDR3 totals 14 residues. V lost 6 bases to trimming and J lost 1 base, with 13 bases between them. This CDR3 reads CAIRGRDGSYEQYF. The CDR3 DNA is TGTGCCATCAGGGGCCGGGACGGATCCTACGAGCAGTACTTC.

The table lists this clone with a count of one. The CDR3 DNA is TGCGCCAGCAGTAGGAGGGAAGCGAACACTGAAGCTTTCTTT. Protein: CASSRREANTEAFF. The rearrangement joins TRBV5-1 to TRBJ1-1, with unresolved D. CDR1 and CDR2 (germline): SGHRS, YFSETQ. The CDR3 has 14 residues. The ends were cut back, 5 bases at V and 1 base at J, with 12 bases in the middle.

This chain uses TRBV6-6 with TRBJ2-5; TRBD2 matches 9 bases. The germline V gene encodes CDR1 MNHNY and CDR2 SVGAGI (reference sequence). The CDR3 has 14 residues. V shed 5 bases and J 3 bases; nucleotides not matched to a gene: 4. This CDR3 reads CASSLAGLEETQYF. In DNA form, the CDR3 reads TGTGCCAGCAGTCTAGCGGGATTAGAAGAGACCCAGTACTTC.

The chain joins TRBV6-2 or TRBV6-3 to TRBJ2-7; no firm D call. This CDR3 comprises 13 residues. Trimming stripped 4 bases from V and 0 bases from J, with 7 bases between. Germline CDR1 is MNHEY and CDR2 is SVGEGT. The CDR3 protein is CASSLMDSYEQYF. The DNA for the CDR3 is TGTGCCAGCAGTTTGATGGACTCCTACGAGCAGTACTTC.

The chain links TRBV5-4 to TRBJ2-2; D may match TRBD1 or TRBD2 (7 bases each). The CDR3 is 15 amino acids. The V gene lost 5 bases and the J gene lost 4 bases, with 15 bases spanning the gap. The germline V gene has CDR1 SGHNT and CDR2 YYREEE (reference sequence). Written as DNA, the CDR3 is TGTGCCAGCAGACCGGCCAGGGGGGGCACCGGGGAGCTGTTTTTT. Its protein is CASRPARGGTGELFF. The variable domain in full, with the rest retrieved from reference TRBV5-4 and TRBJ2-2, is ETGVTQSPTHLIKTRGQQVTLRCSSQSGHNTVSWYQQALGQGPQFIFQYYREEENGRGNFPPRFSGLQFPNYSSELNVNALELDDSALYLCASRPARGGTGELFFGEGSRLTVL.

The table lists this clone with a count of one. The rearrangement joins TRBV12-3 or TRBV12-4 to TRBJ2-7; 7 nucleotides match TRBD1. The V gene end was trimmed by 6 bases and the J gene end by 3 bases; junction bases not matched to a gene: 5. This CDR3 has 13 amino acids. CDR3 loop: CASRRDSFYEQYF. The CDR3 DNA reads TGTGCCAGCAGACGGGACAGTTTCTACGAGCAGTACTTC.

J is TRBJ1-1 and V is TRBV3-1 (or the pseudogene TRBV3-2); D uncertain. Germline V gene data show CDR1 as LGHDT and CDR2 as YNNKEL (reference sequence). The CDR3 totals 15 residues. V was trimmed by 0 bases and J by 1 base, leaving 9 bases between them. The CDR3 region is CASSQDYSPNTEAFF. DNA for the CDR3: TGTGCCAGCAGCCAAGATTACAGCCCGAACACTGAAGCTTTCTTT.

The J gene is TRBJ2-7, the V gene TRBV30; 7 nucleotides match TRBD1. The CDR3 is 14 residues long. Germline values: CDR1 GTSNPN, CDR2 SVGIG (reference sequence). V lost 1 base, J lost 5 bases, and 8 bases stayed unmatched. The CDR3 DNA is TGTGCCTGGAGTGGGCCCGAGGGGGCTCACGAGCAGTACTTC. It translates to CAWSGPEGAHEQYF.

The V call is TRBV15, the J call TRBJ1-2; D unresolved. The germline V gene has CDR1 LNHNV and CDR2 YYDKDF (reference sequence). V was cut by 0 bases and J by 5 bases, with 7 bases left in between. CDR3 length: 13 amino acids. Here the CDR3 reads CATSRDGQYGYTF. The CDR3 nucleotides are TGTGCCACCAGCAGAGATGGGCAATATGGCTACACCTTC.

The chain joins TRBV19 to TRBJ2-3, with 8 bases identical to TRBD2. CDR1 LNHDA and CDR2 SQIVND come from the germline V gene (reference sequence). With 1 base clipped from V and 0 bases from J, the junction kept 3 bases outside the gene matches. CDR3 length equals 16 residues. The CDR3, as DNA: TGTGCCAGTAGTATAGGGCGGGAGGCGAGCACAGATACGCAGTATTTT. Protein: CASSIGREASTDTQYF.

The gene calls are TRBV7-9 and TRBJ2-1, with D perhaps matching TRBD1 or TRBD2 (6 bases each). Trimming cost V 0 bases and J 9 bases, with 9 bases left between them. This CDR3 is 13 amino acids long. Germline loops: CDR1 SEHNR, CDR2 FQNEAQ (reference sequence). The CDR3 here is CASSLAGGSEQFF. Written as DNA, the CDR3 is TGTGCCAGCAGCTTAGCAGGGGGGAGTGAGCAGTTCTTC.

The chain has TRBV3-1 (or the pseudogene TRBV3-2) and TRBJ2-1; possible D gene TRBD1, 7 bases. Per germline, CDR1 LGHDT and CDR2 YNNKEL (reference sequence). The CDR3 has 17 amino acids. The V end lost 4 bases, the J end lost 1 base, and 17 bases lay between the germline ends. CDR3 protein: CASSRSGGGESYNEQFF. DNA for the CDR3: TGTGCCAGCAGCCGAAGTGGAGGGGGCGAGTCCTACAATGAGCAGTTCTTC.

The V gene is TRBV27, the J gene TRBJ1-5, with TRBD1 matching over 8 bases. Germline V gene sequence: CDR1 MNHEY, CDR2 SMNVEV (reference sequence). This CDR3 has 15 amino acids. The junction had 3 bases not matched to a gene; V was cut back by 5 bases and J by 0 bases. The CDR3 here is CASSPDRVSNQPQHF. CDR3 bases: TGTGCCAGCAGTCCGGACAGGGTTAGCAATCAGCCCCAGCATTTT.

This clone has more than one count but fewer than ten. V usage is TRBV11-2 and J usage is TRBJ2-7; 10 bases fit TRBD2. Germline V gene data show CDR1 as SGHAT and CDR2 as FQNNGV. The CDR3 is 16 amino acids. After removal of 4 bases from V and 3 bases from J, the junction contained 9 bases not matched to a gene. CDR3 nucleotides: TGTGCCAGCAGCTCTCTCAGCGGGAGGGAAGACTACGAGCAGTACTTC. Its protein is CASSSLSGREDYEQYF.

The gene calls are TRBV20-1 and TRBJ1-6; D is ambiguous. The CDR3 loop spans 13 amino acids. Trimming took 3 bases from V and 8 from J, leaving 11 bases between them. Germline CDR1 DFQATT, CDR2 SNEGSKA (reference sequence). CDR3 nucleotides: TGCAGTGCTAGTGAGGGTTTGGATTCACCCCTCCACTTT. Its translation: CSASEGLDSPLHF.

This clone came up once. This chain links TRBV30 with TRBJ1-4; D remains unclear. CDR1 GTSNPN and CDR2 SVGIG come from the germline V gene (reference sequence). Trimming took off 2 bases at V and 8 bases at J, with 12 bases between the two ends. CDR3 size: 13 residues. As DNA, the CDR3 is TGTGCCTGGAGTATAACTCTTGGGGAAAAACTGTTTTTT. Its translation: CAWSITLGEKLFF.

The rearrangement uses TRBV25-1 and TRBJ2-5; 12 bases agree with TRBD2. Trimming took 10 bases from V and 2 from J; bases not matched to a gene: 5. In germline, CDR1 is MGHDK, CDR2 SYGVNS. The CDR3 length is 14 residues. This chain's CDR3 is CATTSGSKQETQYF. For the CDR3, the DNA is TGTGCCACGACTAGCGGGAGTAAACAAGAGACCCAGTACTTC. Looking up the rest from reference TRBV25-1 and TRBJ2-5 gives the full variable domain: EADIYQTPRYLVIGTGKKITLECSQTMGHDKMYWYQQDPGMELHLIHYSYGVNSTEKGDLSSESTVSRIRTEHFPLTLESARPSHTSQYLCATTSGSKQETQYFGPGTRLLVL.

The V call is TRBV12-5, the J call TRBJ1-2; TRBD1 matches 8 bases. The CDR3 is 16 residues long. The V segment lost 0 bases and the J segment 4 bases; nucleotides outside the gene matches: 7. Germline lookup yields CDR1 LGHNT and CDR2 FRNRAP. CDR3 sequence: CASGLVLGQGFYGYTF. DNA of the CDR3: TGTGCTAGTGGTTTGGTACTAGGACAGGGATTCTATGGCTACACCTTC.

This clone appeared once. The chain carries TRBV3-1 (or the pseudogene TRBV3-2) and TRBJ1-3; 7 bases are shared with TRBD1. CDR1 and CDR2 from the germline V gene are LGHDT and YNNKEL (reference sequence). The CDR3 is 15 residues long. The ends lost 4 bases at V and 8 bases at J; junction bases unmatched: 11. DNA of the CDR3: TGTGCCAGCAGCCGAACCGGGACAGAGCGGGACACCATATATTTT. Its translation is CASSRTGTERDTIYF.

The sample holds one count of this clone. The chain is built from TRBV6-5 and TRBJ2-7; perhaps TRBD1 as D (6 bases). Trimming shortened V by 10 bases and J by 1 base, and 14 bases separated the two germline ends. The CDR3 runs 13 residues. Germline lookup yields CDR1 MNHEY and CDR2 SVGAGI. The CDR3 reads CATMGHLSYEQYF. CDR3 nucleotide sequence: TGTGCCACCATGGGACACCTATCCTACGAGCAGTACTTC.

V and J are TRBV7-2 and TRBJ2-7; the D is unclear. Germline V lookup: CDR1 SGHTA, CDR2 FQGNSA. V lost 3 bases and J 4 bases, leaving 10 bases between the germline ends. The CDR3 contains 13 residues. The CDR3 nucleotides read TGTGCCAGCAGCTTGGACCGGCGGTACGAGCAGTACTTC. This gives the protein CASSLDRRYEQYF.

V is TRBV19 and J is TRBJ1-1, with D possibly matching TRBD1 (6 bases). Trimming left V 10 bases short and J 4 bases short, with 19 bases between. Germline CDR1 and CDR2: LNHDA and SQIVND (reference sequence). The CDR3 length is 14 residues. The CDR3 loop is CATSRWGGRTEAFF. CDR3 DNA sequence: TGTGCCACCTCTCGGTGGGGGGGGCGCACTGAAGCTTTCTTT.

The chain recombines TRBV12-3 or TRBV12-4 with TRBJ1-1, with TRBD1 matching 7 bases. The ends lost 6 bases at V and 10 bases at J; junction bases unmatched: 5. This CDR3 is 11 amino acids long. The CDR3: CASRATGSAFF. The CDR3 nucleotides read TGTGCCAGCAGGGCGACAGGGTCAGCTTTCTTT.